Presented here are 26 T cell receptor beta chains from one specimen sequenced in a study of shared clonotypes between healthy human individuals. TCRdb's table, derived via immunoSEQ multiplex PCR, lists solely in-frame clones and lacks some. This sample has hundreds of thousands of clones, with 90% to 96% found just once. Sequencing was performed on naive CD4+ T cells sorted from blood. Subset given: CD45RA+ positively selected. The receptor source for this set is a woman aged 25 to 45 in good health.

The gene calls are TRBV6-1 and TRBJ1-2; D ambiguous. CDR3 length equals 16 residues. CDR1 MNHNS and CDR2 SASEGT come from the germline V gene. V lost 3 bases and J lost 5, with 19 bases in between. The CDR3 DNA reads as TGTGCCAGCAGTGAGACTTTCGCAATCTCTACTTATGGCTACACCTTC. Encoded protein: CASSETFAISTYGYTF.

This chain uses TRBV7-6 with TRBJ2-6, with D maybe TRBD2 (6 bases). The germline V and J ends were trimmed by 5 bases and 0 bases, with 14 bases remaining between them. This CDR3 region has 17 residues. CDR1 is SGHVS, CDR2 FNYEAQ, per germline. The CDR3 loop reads CASSAMGGNSGANVLTF. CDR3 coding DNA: TGTGCCAGCAGCGCAATGGGGGGTAACTCTGGGGCCAACGTCCTGACTTTC. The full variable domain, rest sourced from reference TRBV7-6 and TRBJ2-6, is GAGVSQSPRYKVTKRGQDVALRCDPISGHVSLYWYRQALGQGPEFLTYFNYEAQQDKSGLPNDRFSAERPEGSISTLTIQRTEQRDSAMYRCASSAMGGNSGANVLTFGAGSRLTVL.

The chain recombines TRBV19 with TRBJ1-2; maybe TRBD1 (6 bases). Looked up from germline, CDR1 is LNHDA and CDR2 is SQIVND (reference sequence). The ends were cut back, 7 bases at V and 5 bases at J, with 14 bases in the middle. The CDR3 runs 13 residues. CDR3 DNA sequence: TGTGCCAGTACACTCGTTACAGGGTATGGCTACACCTTC. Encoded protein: CASTLVTGYGYTF.

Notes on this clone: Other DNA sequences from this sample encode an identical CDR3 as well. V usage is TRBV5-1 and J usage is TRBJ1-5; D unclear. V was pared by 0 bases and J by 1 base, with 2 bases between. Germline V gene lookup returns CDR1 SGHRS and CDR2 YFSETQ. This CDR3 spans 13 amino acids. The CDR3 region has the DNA TGCGCCAGCAGCTTGGGGAGCAATCAGCCCCAGCATTTT. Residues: CASSLGSNQPQHF.

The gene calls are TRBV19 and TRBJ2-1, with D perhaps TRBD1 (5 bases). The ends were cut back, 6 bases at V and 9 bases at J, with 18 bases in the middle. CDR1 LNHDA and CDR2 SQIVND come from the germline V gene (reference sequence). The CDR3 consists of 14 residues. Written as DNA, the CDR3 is TGTGCCAGTAGGGAACAGGTACGCCTCAGTGAGCAGTTCTTC. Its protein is CASREQVRLSEQFF.

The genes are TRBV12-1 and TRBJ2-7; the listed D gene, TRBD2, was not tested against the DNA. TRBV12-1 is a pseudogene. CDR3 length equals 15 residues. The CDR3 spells CASSLPGLADYEQYF. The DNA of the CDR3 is TGTGCCAGCAGCCTACCGGGACTAGCGGACTACGAGCAGTACTTC.

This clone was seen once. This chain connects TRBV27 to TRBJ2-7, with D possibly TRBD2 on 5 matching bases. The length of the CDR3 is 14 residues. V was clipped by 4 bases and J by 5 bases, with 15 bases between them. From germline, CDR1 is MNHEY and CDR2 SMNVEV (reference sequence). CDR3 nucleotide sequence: TGTGCCAGCAGTTCTAGATATTTGGAGGACGAGCAGTACTTC. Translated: CASSSRYLEDEQYF.

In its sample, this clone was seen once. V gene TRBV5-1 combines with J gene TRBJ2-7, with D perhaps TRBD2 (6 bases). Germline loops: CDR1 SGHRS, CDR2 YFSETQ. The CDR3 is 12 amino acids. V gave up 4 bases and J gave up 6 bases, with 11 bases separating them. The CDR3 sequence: CASSQGTAEQYF. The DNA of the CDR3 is TGCGCCAGCAGCCAAGGGACTGCCGAGCAGTACTTC.

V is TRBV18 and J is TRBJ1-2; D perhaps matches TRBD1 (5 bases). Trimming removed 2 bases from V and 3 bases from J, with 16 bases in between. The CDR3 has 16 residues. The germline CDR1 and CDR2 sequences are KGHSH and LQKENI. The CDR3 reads CASSPMESGTDYGYTF. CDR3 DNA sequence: TGTGCCAGCTCACCAATGGAATCCGGGACGGACTATGGCTACACCTTC.

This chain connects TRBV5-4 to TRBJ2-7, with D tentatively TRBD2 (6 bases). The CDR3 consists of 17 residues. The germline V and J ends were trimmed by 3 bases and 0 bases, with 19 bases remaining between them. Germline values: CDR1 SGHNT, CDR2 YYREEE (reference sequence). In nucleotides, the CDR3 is TGTGCCAGCAGCTCGATCCTCGGGAGTTTGAGCTCCTACGAGCAGTACTTC. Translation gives CASSSILGSLSSYEQYF.

The CDR3 is CASSTSRVSLGFEQYF. The CDR3 nucleotides read TGTGCCAGCAGTACCTCTAGGGTTAGTTTGGGTTTCGAGCAGTACTTC. This chain uses TRBV28 with TRBJ2-7; no clear D. Germline assignment: CDR1 MDHEN and CDR2 SYDVKM. CDR3 size: 16 residues. The V end was cut by 5 bases, the J end by 6 bases, with 23 bases between.

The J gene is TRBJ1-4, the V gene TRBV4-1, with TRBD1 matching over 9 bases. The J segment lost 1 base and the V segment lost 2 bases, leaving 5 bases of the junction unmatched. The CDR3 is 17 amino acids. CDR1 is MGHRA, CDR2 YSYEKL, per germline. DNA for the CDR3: TGCGCCAGCAGCCAAATACAGGGGGCTGGAACTAATGAAAAACTGTTTTTT. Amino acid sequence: CASSQIQGAGTNEKLFF.

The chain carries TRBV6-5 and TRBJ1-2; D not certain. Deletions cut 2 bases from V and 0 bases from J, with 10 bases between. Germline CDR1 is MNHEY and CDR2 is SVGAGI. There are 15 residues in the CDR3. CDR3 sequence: CASSYRARANYGYTF. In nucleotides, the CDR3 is TGTGCCAGCAGTTACAGGGCGAGAGCTAACTATGGCTACACCTTC.

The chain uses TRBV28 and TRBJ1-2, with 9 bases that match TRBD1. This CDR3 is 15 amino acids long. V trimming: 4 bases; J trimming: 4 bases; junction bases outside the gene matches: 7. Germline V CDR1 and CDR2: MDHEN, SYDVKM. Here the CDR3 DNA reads TGTGCCAGCAGTTCTCCCCGGGGACAGGGCTATGGCTACACCTTC. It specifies CASSSPRGQGYGYTF.

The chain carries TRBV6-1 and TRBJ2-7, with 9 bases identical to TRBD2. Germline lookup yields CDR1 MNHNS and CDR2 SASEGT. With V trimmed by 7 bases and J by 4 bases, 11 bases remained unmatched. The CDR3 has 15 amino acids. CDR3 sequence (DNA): TGTGCCAGCACAAAGGGGGCTAGCGGGGAATACGAGCAGTACTTC. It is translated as CASTKGASGEYEQYF.

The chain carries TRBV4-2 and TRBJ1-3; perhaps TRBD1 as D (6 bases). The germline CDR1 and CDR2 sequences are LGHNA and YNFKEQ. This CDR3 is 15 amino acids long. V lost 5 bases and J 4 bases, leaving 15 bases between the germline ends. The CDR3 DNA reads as TGTGCCAGCAGCTTGGCAGGGGCATTCGGAAACACCATATATTTT. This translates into CASSLAGAFGNTIYF.

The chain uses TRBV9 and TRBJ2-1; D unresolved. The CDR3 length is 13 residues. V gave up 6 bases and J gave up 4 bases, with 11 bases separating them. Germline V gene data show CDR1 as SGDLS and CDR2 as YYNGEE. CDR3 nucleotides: TGTGCCAGCAACAGACTGGGATACAATGAGCAGTTCTTC. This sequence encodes CASNRLGYNEQFF.

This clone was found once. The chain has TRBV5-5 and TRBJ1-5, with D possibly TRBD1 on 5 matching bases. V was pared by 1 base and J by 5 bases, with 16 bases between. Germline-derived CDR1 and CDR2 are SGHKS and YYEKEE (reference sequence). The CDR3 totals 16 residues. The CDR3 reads CASSLLGLTGYQPQHF. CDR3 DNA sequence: TGTGCCAGCAGCTTGCTGGGGCTCACTGGGTATCAGCCCCAGCATTTT. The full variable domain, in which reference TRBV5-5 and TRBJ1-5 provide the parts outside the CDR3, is DAGVTQSPTHLIKTRGQQVTLRCSPISGHKSVSWYQQVLGQGPQFIFQYYEKEERGRGNFPDRFSARQFPNYSSELNVNALLLGDSALYLCASSLLGLTGYQPQHFGDGTRLSIL.

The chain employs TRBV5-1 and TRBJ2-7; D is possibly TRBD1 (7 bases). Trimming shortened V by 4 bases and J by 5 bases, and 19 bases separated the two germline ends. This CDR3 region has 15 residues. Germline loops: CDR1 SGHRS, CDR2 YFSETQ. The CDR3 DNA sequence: TGCGCCAGCAGCAGCCTGCGGGACAGCAGCGACGAGCAGTACTTC. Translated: CASSSLRDSSDEQYF.

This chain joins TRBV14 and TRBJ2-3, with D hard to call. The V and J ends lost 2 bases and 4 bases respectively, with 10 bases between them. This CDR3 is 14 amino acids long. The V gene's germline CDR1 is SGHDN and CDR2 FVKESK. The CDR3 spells CASSQQMGPDTQYF. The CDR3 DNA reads TGTGCCAGCAGCCAACAAATGGGCCCAGATACGCAGTATTTT.

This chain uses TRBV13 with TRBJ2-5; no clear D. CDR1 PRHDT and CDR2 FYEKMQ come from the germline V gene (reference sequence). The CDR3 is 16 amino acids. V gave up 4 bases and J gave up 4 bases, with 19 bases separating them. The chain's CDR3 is CASSSAWQHGVETQYF. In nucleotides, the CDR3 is TGTGCCAGCAGCTCTGCATGGCAGCATGGGGTAGAGACCCAGTACTTC.

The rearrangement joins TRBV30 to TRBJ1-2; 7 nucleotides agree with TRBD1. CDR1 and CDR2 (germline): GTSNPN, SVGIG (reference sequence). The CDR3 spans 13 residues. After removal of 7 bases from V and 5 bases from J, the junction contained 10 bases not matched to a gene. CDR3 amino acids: CASPGTDPYGYTF. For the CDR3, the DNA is TGTGCCTCCCCCGGGACAGATCCTTATGGCTACACCTTC.

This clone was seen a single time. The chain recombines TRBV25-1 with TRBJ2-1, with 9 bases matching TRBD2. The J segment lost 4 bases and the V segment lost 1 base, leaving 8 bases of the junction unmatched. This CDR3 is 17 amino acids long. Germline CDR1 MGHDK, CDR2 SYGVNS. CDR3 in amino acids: CASSELASGTPYNEQFF. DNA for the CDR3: TGTGCCAGCAGTGAATTGGCTAGCGGGACCCCTTACAATGAGCAGTTCTTC.

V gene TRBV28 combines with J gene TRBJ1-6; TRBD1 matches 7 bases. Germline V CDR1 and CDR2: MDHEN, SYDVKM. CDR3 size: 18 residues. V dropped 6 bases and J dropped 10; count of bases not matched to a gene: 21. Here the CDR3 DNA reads TGTGCCAGCAGCCTATCACGCTTGCGACAGGGTGTTGGGTCACCCCTCCACTTT. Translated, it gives CASSLSRLRQGVGSPLHF.

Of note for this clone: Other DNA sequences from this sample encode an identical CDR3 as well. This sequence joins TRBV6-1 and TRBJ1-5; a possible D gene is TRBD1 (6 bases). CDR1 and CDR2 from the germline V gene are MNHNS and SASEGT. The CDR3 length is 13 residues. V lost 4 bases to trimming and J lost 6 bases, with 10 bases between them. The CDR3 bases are TGTGCCAGCAGTGCACAGGGTGGTCAGCCCCAGCATTTT. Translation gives CASSAQGGQPQHF.

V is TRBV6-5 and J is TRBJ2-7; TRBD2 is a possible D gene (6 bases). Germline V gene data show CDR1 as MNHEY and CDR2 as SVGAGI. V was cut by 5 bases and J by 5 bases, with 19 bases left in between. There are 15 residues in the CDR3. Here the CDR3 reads CASSRLGAALHEQYF. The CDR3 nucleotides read TGTGCCAGCAGTCGACTAGGGGCGGCTCTCCACGAGCAGTACTTC.